This TCR beta chain was sequenced in a study of early T cells in non-severe SARS-CoV-2 infection (dated by TCRdb to 2020 to 2022). In the study overall: Bulk RNA from unsorted whole blood was used for TCR sequencing, so alpha and beta chains could not be paired. Overall results and qualifications from the work: Matching against VDJdb was skewed toward anti-spike CD8 responses, likely underestimated virus-specific expansions, and missed private and CD4 specificities.

A case-control design nested within a healthcare worker cohort in London, UK, was used, with weekly nasopharyngeal swab PCR tests and blood sampling performed. Between 23 and 31 March 2020, the week of the UK lockdown, healthcare workers were enrolled and then followed up weekly for as long as 16 weeks. Compared with the rest of its sample, this clonotype is medium-sized (0.01 to 0.1%). Which antigen it targets is not known. No base-level quality is on record; no much larger clone is a single base apart. Library construction relied on 5' RACE. The sequencing machine was a NextSeq 500. To correct for sequencing error and PCR bias, the TCR library protocol tagged individual cDNA molecules with unique molecular identifiers. Sequencing covered both TCR alpha and beta chains, and within each sample the abundances of alpha and beta sequences were tightly co-correlated. Regarding the original processing steps: V gene, J gene and CDR3 annotation of TCR sequences was performed with Decombinator V4. TCRs were defined as expanded if a significant change between any two time points was detected under a Poisson model with p below 0.0001. TCR abundances were normalised to the total number of TCRs sequenced per sample and were expressed as counts per million. VDJdb, accessed 1 November 2021, was searched for CMV, EBV and SARS-CoV-2 annotated TCRs, excluding TCRs annotated for multiple antigens. The raw public data were reprocessed by TCRdb itself: fastp quality trimming at Q25, MiXCR clonotype calling, in-frame beta chains only. Merged by CDR3 protein, the rows form single entries marked with the most common genes and DNA. The V and J calls, along with clone size, are taken from TCRdb and not from the paper's own processing. Within this sample are some 49,000 distinct CDR3 sequences, with roughly 12% of them counted one time only. Of the sample, about 9.7% is held by the ten largest clones.

The sample was whole blood. The clonotype was recovered from an adult who was a healthcare worker with PCR-confirmed SARS-CoV-2 infection or an uninfected control (not recorded which).

The CDR3 here reads CASSLRGGGTSGYGYTF. The sequenced DNA is TGTGCCAGCAGCTTAAGGGGAGGGGGAACCTCTGGATATGGCTACACCTTC. This chain is built from TRBV7-3 and TRBJ1-2; a weak D assignment points to TRBD1 (6 bases agree). For CDR1 and CDR2, the germline V gene lists SGHTA and FQGTGA. From cysteine to phenylalanine, the CDR3 is 17 amino acids long. Kept here is only the CDR3 DNA, which spans 51 bases and is read in frame from base 1. The V end loses 1 base and the J end loses 5 bases, and a stretch of 20 bases separates them.